One and the same sample provided the 29 T cell receptor beta chains below, sequenced in a study of beta chain features in type 1 diabetes. Study results and caveats: Moderate but significant shortening of TCRB CDR3s was recorded in all four CD4+ subsets from Type 1 diabetes patients.

Expressed TCRB transcripts were sequenced after all isolated RNA was converted to cDNA. TCRdb's copy holds only in-frame clones and misses some; the assay was immunoSEQ multiplex PCR. Found here are approximately 150,000 clones, about an eighth of them singletons; the top ten hold approximately 1.3%. No antigen has been assigned to these receptors. The sequenced sample consisted of central memory CD4+ T cells from blood. The receptors were sampled from a man between 18 and 35 years old with type 1 diabetes.

This rearrangement joins TRBV6-5 to TRBJ1-6; 7 bases map to TRBD1. The CDR3 spans 13 residues. CDR1 and CDR2 (germline): MNHEY, SVGAGI. Trimming at V came to 6 bases and at J to 11 bases, leaving 7 bases not matched to a gene. CDR3 in DNA: TGTGCCAGCAGGACAGGGTCGGGGGCACCCCTCCACTTT. This gives the protein CASRTGSGAPLHF.

This clone was counted between two and nine times. The chain is built from TRBV5-6 and TRBJ1-1, with no clear D. The germline V gene has CDR1 SGHDT and CDR2 YYEEEE. The CDR3 spans 15 residues. Trimming removed 0 bases at V and 0 bases at J, with 9 bases between. The CDR3 nucleotides read TGTGCCAGCAGCTTGGAACCTAATATGAACACTGAAGCTTTCTTT. This translates into CASSLEPNMNTEAFF.

This clone has a handful of counts. This chain joins TRBV6-5 and TRBJ2-3; perhaps D is TRBD1 or TRBD2 (5 bases each). Trimming cost V 8 bases and J 0 bases, with 12 bases left between them. The CDR3 length is 14 residues. Germline CDR1 reads MNHEY; CDR2 reads SVGAGI. CDR3 sequence reads: CASVRDLSTDTQYF. As DNA, the CDR3 is TGTGCCAGCGTCCGGGACCTAAGCACAGATACGCAGTATTTT.

This clone has just a few counts. The CDR3 DNA reads as TGTGCCAGCAGCGCCACAGGGGGCACTGAAGCTTTCTTT. This sequence encodes CASSATGGTEAFF. The rearrangement uses TRBV7-2 and TRBJ1-1; 8 bases fit TRBD1. With V trimmed by 5 bases and J by 4 bases, 3 bases remained unmatched. The CDR3 sequence is 13 residues long. The germline V gene encodes CDR1 SGHTA and CDR2 FQGNSA.

This clone was observed a few times. The rearrangement uses TRBV18 and TRBJ2-3, with unresolved D. There are 14 residues in the CDR3. The germline V gene encodes CDR1 KGHSH and CDR2 LQKENI. Trimming shortened V by 1 base and J by 9 bases, and 14 bases separated the two germline ends. CDR3 sequence reads: CASSPRQSGGTQYF. The CDR3 DNA reads TGTGCCAGCTCACCACGTCAGTCGGGCGGAACGCAGTATTTT.

This clone came up a few times. The chain couples TRBV5-1 to TRBJ1-1; D might be TRBD1 (6 bases). Germline CDR1 is SGHRS and CDR2 is YFSETQ. The CDR3 sequence is 15 residues long. Trimming cost V 5 bases and J 1 base, with 15 bases left between them. For the CDR3, the DNA is TGCGCCAGCAGACCTTGGACAGAACGGAACACTGAAGCTTTCTTT. As protein: CASRPWTERNTEAFF.

This clone was seen only a few times. This rearrangement joins TRBV7-9 to TRBJ2-5, with TRBD1 identical over 8 bases. Germline CDR1 SEHNR, CDR2 FQNEAQ (reference sequence). CDR3 size: 16 residues. V was clipped by 3 bases and J by 5 bases; unmatched bases: 11. CDR3 bases: TGTGCCAGCAGCTTTCTGACAGGGGAGGTTTCGGAGACCCAGTACTTC. Protein product: CASSFLTGEVSETQYF.

This clone came up a few times. The rearrangement joins TRBV5-1 to TRBJ2-3; TRBD2 aligns across 13 bases. The CDR3 totals 16 residues. With V trimmed by 4 bases and J by 2 bases, 4 bases remained unmatched. CDR1 SGHRS and CDR2 YFSETQ come from the germline V gene. The CDR3 DNA follows: TGCGCCAGCAGCACCGGACTAGCGGGGGCCACAGATACGCAGTATTTT. Translating it yields CASSTGLAGATDTQYF.

This clone showed up just a few times. The chain combines TRBV9 with TRBJ2-1; 10 bases agree with TRBD2. Germline V gene sequence: CDR1 SGDLS, CDR2 YYNGEE. Trimming at V came to 4 bases and at J to 6 bases, leaving 10 bases not matched to a gene. This CDR3 contains 16 residues. The CDR3 sequence: CASSPISGGAVNEQFF. CDR3 DNA: TGTGCCAGCAGCCCAATAAGCGGGGGGGCGGTCAATGAGCAGTTCTTC.

CDR3 nucleotides: TGTGCCATCAGTGGTCAGCCTGATAGTGAGCAGTTCTTC. It specifies CAISGQPDSEQFF. The chain is built from TRBV10-3 and TRBJ2-1, with D hard to call. The germline gives CDR1 ENHRY, CDR2 SYGVKD. The V end was cut by 4 bases, the J end by 9 bases, with 13 bases between. The CDR3 loop spans 13 amino acids.

This chain joins TRBV28 and TRBJ2-7; D is unresolved. Germline CDR1 and CDR2: MDHEN and SYDVKM. V lost 3 bases to trimming and J lost 0 bases, with 6 bases between them. The CDR3 contains 13 residues. For the CDR3, the DNA is TGTGCCAGCAGTTTCCCGAACTCCTACGAGCAGTACTTC. It codes for CASSFPNSYEQYF.

The chain has TRBV30 and TRBJ2-3, with D perhaps given as TRBD1 or TRBD2 (6 bases each). Germline CDR1 reads GTSNPN; CDR2 reads SVGIG (reference sequence). Trimming shortened V by 7 bases and J by 2 bases, and 10 bases separated the two germline ends. CDR3 length equals 12 residues. The DNA of the CDR3 is TGTGCCTCAAGGGGGGACACAGATACGCAGTATTTT. Translation gives CASRGDTDTQYF.

This clone has just a few counts. The same CDR3 also results from other DNA sequences found in this sample. J is TRBJ1-1 and V is TRBV29-1, with 7 positions matching TRBD1. The CDR3 has 11 residues. The V gene's germline CDR1 is SQVTM and CDR2 ANQGSEA. The CDR3 coding sequence is TGCAGTTACAGGGGAGAGGGTGAAGCTTTCTTT. It specifies CSYRGEGEAFF.

This clone was seen many times. The rearrangement joins TRBV29-1 to TRBJ1-1, with D perhaps TRBD1 (5 bases). V lost 4 bases, J lost 7 bases, and 16 bases lay in between. In germline, CDR1 is SQVTM, CDR2 ANQGSEA. The CDR3 contains 13 residues. This CDR3 reads CSVAIIEGREAFF. CDR3 bases: TGCAGCGTTGCAATCATAGAGGGACGTGAAGCTTTCTTT.

This chain joins TRBV7-9 and TRBJ1-6; D is perhaps TRBD1 (6 bases). CDR1 is SEHNR, CDR2 FQNEAQ, per germline (reference sequence). Trimming took off 2 bases at V and 7 bases at J, with 15 bases between the two ends. The CDR3 length is 16 residues. CDR3 protein: CASSLNPTGTNSPLHF. The CDR3 bases are TGTGCCAGCAGCTTAAACCCTACAGGGACAAATTCACCCCTCCACTTT.

This rearrangement joins TRBV20-1 to TRBJ2-2; D call uncertain. The CDR3 contains 11 residues. Trimming removed 1 base from V and 6 bases from J, with 3 bases in between. Germline CDR1 is DFQATT and CDR2 is SNEGSKA (reference sequence). CDR3 loop: CSARGPGELFF. The CDR3 DNA sequence: TGCAGTGCTAGAGGACCCGGGGAGCTGTTTTTT.

CDR3: CAISEGRTVGQPQHF. The CDR3 coding sequence is TGTGCCATCAGTGAGGGCAGAACGGTCGGGCAGCCCCAGCATTTT. The chain is built from TRBV10-3 and TRBJ1-5, with D uncertain. CDR3 length: 15 amino acids. Trimming stripped 2 bases from V and 7 bases from J, with 15 bases between. Germline V gene sequence: CDR1 ENHRY, CDR2 SYGVKD.

The rearrangement joins TRBV18 to TRBJ2-1, with D uncertain. The V gene lost 5 bases and the J gene lost 8 bases, with 13 bases spanning the gap. The CDR3 runs to 13 residues. Germline loops: CDR1 KGHSH, CDR2 LQKENI. The CDR3 loop reads CASSSRVRDEQFF. CDR3 nucleotides: TGTGCCAGCTCATCACGCGTCAGAGATGAGCAGTTCTTC. The variable domain in full, completed from reference TRBV18 and TRBJ2-1, reads NAGVMQNPRHLVRRRGQEARLRCSPMKGHSHVYWYRQLPEEGLKFMVYLQKENIIDESGMPKERFSAEFPKEGPSILRIQQVVRGDSAAYFCASSSRVRDEQFFGPGTRLTVL.

The chain carries TRBV7-6 and TRBJ1-1; D unclear. In germline, CDR1 is SGHVS, CDR2 FNYEAQ. Trimming removed 1 base from V and 3 bases from J, with 3 bases in between. The CDR3 consists of 12 residues. CDR3 sequence (DNA): TGTGCCAGCAGCTTAGTTGACACTGAAGCTTTCTTT. Amino acids: CASSLVDTEAFF. Full variable domain (rest looked up from reference TRBV7-6 and TRBJ1-1): GAGVSQSPRYKVTKRGQDVALRCDPISGHVSLYWYRQALGQGPEFLTYFNYEAQQDKSGLPNDRFSAERPEGSISTLTIQRTEQRDSAMYRCASSLVDTEAFFGQGTRLTVV.

This chain connects TRBV27 to TRBJ1-4; D unresolved. CDR3 length: 14 amino acids. V lost 7 bases and J 7 bases, leaving 16 bases between the germline ends. Germline CDR1 and CDR2: MNHEY and SMNVEV (reference sequence). The DNA of the CDR3 is TGTGCCAGCATGAACAGAGGTGGGTCTGAAAAACTGTTTTTT. This translates into CASMNRGGSEKLFF.

This clone was seen more than once but under ten times. The chain uses TRBV5-1 and TRBJ1-1, with D hard to call. Germline assignment: CDR1 SGHRS and CDR2 YFSETQ. The V and J ends lost 0 bases and 1 base respectively, with 10 bases between them. This CDR3 has 15 amino acids. The chain's CDR3 is CASSLEANANTEAFF. The CDR3, as DNA: TGCGCCAGCAGCTTGGAGGCCAATGCGAACACTGAAGCTTTCTTT.

The V call is TRBV18, the J call TRBJ1-1; D uncertain. The CDR3 spans 13 residues. CDR1 is KGHSH and CDR2 is LQKENI in the germline V gene. The V end was cut by 1 base, the J end by 7 bases, with 10 bases between. CDR3 DNA: TGTGCCAGCTCACCACTTTCCAGACATGAAGCTTTCTTT. It is translated as CASSPLSRHEAFF.

The rearrangement uses TRBV7-9 and TRBJ1-1, with a weak D call TRBD1 (6 bases). The V gene's germline CDR1 is SEHNR and CDR2 FQNEAQ (reference sequence). Trimming left V 5 bases short and J 4 bases short, with 8 bases between. This CDR3 comprises 12 residues. The CDR3 here is CASSPGATEAFF. The CDR3 region has the DNA TGTGCCAGCAGCCCAGGGGCCACTGAAGCTTTCTTT.

The sample holds many counts of this clone. The chain links TRBV7-2 to TRBJ2-4; D perhaps matches TRBD1 (5 bases). Looked up from germline, CDR1 is SGHTA and CDR2 is FQGNSA. Trimming cost V 3 bases and J 15 bases, with 12 bases left between them. The CDR3 totals 11 residues. This CDR3 reads CASSFTGPRYF. Written as DNA, the CDR3 is TGTGCCAGCAGCTTCACAGGACCGAGGTACTTC.

The chain is built from TRBV30 and TRBJ1-2, with 7 nucleotides matching TRBD1. Germline V gene lookup returns CDR1 GTSNPN and CDR2 SVGIG (reference sequence). J was trimmed by 7 bases and V by 1 base; bases with no gene match: 12. The CDR3 totals 15 residues. CDR3 coding DNA: TGTGCCTGGAGTGACGTGACAGGGTATGAGGTTGGCTACACCTTC. Translating gives CAWSDVTGYEVGYTF.

The rearrangement links TRBV14 to TRBJ1-1, with D possibly matching TRBD1 (6 bases). Trimming cost V 0 bases and J 5 bases, with 19 bases left between them. Per the germline V gene, CDR1 is SGHDN and CDR2 is FVKESK. CDR3 length: 17 amino acids. The CDR3: CASSQDRGHTRRTEAFF. CDR3 nucleotide sequence: TGTGCCAGCAGCCAAGACAGGGGACATACCCGGAGGACTGAAGCTTTCTTT.

This clone occurred a few times. The rearrangement links TRBV28 to TRBJ2-3; TRBD2 is a possible D gene (7 bases). CDR1 and CDR2 (germline): MDHEN, SYDVKM. The V gene lost 3 bases and the J gene lost 1 base, with 11 bases spanning the gap. This CDR3 has 15 residues. The CDR3 sequence is CASSFRGGGTDTQYF. The CDR3, as DNA: TGTGCCAGCAGTTTTAGGGGGGGCGGCACAGATACGCAGTATTTT.

The chain employs TRBV15 and TRBJ2-7, with 9 bases fitting TRBD1. CDR1 is LNHNV and CDR2 is YYDKDF in the germline V gene (reference sequence). The junction had 9 bases not matched to a gene; V was cut back by 3 bases and J by 6 bases. The CDR3 is 15 amino acids. CDR3 bases: TGTGCCACCAGCAGGCAAAACAGGGGGCAAGGCGAGCAGTACTTC. This encodes CATSRQNRGQGEQYF.

This clone was detected a few times. The chain links TRBV5-8 to TRBJ2-1; 7 nucleotides agree with TRBD1. V shed 0 bases and J 3 bases; nucleotides not matched to a gene: 3. The CDR3 sequence is 15 residues long. Germline V gives CDR1 SGHTS, CDR2 YDEGEE. The CDR3 nucleotides are TGTGCCAGCAGCTTGGGCTGGGACAGCTACAATGAGCAGTTCTTC. Amino acids: CASSLGWDSYNEQFF.